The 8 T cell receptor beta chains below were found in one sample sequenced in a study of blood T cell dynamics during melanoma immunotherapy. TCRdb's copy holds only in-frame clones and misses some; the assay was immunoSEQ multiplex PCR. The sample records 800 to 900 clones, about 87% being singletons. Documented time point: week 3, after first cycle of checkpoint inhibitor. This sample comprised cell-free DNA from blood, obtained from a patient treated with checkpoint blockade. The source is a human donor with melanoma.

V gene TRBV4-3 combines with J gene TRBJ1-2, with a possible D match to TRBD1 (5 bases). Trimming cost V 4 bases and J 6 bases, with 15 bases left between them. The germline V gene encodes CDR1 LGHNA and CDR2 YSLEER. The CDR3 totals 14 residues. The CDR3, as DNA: TGCGCCAGCAGCCTCCAGGGTTCGGGGGATGGCTACACCTTC. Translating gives CASSLQGSGDGYTF.

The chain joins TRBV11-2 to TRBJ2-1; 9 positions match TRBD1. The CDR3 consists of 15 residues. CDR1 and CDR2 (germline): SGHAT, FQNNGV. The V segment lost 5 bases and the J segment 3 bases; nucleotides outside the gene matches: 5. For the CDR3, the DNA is TGTGCCAGCAGCCCGGGACAGGGACTCTACAATGAGCAGTTCTTC. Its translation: CASSPGQGLYNEQFF.

CDR3 region: CASTGTGGNEQFF. CDR3 nucleotides: TGTGCCAGTACCGGGACAGGGGGCAATGAGCAGTTCTTC. J is TRBJ2-1 and V is TRBV19, with TRBD1 identical over 11 bases. Per germline, CDR1 LNHDA and CDR2 SQIVND (reference sequence). V shed 7 bases, J shed 6 bases, and the junction held 2 bases outside the gene matches. CDR3 size: 13 residues. Variable domain in full (rest from reference TRBV19 and TRBJ2-1): DGGITQSPKYLFRKEGQNVTLSCEQNLNHDAMYWYRQDPGQGLRLIYYSQIVNDFQKGDIAEGYSVSREKKESFPLTVTSAQKNPTAFYLCASTGTGGNEQFFGPGTRLTVL.

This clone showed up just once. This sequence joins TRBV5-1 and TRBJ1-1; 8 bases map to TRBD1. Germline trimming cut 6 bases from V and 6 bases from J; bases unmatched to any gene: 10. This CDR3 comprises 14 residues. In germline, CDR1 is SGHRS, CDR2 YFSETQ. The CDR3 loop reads CASTLTGEEAEAFF. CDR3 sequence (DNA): TGCGCCAGCACACTGACAGGGGAGGAGGCTGAAGCTTTCTTT.

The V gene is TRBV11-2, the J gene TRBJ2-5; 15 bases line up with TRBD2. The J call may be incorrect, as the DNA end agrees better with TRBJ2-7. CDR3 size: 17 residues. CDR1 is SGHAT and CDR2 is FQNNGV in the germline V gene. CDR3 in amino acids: CASSRGTSGRMGHEQYF. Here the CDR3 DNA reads TGTGCCAGCAGCCGAGGGACTAGCGGGAGGATGGGGCACGAGCAGTACTTC.

CDR3 DNA: TGCGCCAGCAGCCAGTTTGACTCCAAGAGGTACGAGCAGTACTTC. Protein: CASSQFDSKRYEQYF. The chain joins TRBV4-1 to TRBJ2-5; D remains unclear. The J call could be wrong; TRBJ2-7 is a better fit for the DNA end. Germline values: CDR1 MGHRA, CDR2 YSYEKL. The CDR3 length is 15 residues.

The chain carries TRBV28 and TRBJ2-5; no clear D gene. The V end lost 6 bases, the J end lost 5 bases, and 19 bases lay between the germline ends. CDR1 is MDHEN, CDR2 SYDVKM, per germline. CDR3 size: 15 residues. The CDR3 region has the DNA TGTGCCAGCAGCCATGCTGAATCGGTCGTGGAGACCCAGTACTTC. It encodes CASSHAESVVETQYF. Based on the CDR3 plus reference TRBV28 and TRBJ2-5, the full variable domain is DVKVTQSSRYLVKRTGEKVFLECVQDMDHENMFWYRQDPGLGLRLIYFSYDVKMKEKGDIPEGYSVSREKKERFSLILESASTNQTSMYLCASSHAESVVETQYFGPGTRLLVL.

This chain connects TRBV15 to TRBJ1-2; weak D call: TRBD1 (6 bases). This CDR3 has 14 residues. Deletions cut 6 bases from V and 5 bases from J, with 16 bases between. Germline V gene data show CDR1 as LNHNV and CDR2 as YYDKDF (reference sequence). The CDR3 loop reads CATRTGGDPYGYTF. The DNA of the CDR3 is TGTGCCACCAGGACAGGTGGGGACCCATATGGCTACACCTTC.